This TCR beta chain was profiled in a study of control samples from healthy donors and cancer patients. TCRdb's copy holds only in-frame clones and misses some; the assay was immunoSEQ multiplex PCR. The repertoire holds more than 95,000 clones, with about 90% as singletons. This CDR3 spans 15 amino acids. CDR1 and CDR2 (germline): MDHEN, SYDVKM. Trimming cost V 2 bases and J 1 base, with 11 bases left between them. The sequencing input was blood. The genes are TRBV28 and TRBJ1-2; D not resolved. The TCR originated in a man between 18 and 35 years old in good health. The CDR3 sequence: CASSLVPESNYGYTF. DNA of the CDR3: TGTGCCAGCAGTTTAGTTCCAGAGAGTAACTATGGCTACACCTTC.